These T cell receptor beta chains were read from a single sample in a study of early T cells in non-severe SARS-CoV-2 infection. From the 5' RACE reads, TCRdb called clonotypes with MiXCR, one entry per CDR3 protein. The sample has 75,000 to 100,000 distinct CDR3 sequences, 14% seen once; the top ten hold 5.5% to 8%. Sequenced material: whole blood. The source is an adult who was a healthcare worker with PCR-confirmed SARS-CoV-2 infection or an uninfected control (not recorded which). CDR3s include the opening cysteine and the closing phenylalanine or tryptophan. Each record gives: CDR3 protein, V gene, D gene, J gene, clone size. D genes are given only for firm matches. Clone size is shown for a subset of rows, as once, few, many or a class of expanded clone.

CASSPPLGGRGEQYF TRBV6-2/TRBV6-3 TRBD2 TRBJ2-7 -
CASSPSVGGSSYEQYF TRBV7-8 TRBD2 TRBJ2-7 few
CSAGDGTAKNIKYF TRBV20-1 TRBD1 TRBJ2-4 -
CASSYTGPPEGLEQYF TRBV6-5 - TRBJ2-7 few
CASSPLGPMTSTDTQYF TRBV4-1 - TRBJ2-3 -
CSALSGGSSYNEQFF TRBV29-1 TRBD2 TRBJ2-1 -
CSARSGTTYEQYF TRBV20-1 - TRBJ2-7 few
CASRFGPTDTEAFF TRBV11-3 - TRBJ1-1 few
CASSLFDYEQYF TRBV28 - TRBJ2-7 many
CASSLAQGLTGELFF TRBV5-4 - TRBJ2-2 few
CASSRGDRSVGELFF TRBV6-5 - TRBJ2-2 few
CSAREGGGRALYEQYF TRBV20-1 TRBD2 TRBJ2-7 -
CASGFPSGISTDTQYF TRBV9 TRBD2 TRBJ2-3 -
CASSLGVHSSYEQYF TRBV5-1 - TRBJ2-7 -
CSVGETYEQYF TRBV29-1 - TRBJ2-7 few
CASSLAGPRYNQPQHF TRBV12-3/TRBV12-4 - TRBJ1-5 -
CASSVASEAFF TRBV9 - TRBJ1-1 few
CASRWGPGGEQYF TRBV27 - TRBJ2-7 -
CASSLRLGGTDTQYF TRBV11-2 - TRBJ2-3 many
CASSLQSGTTYEQYF TRBV7-9 TRBD2 TRBJ2-7 many
CASSLPEWGAETQYF TRBV7-6 - TRBJ2-5 -
CASSPTQTGLTSYEQYF TRBV6-5 TRBD1 TRBJ2-7 -
CASSLEAQGSYGYTF TRBV12-3/TRBV12-4 - TRBJ1-2 few
CSGDRGASTDTQYF TRBV29-1 TRBD1 TRBJ2-3 -
CASTPGSRGTDTQYF TRBV12-3/TRBV12-4 - TRBJ2-3 many
CASSQPNKGLNSPLHF TRBV4-1 - TRBJ1-6 -
CASRDRVEQFF TRBV12-3/TRBV12-4 TRBD1 TRBJ2-1 few
CASSIDSGRENEQFF TRBV19 TRBD2 TRBJ2-1 -
CASSLVRGGGRFYNEQFF TRBV7-9 - TRBJ2-1 -
CASSLAASPYEQYF TRBV5-1 - TRBJ2-7 many
CASRYVADEQFF TRBV7-9 - TRBJ2-1 many
CSARSTEGGLYEQYF TRBV20-1 - TRBJ2-7 few
CASRTPDEAEQFF TRBV27 - TRBJ2-1 few
CSVEDIWGGTEAFF TRBV29-1 - TRBJ1-1 few
CASGLATVDEQFF TRBV12-5 - TRBJ2-1 -
CASSPTGETGYTF TRBV3-1 TRBD1 TRBJ1-2 -
CASSLLTPLNTEAFF TRBV7-2 - TRBJ1-1 many
CSVAEASAAGELFF TRBV29-1 - TRBJ2-2 many
CASRTGVADTQYF TRBV27 TRBD1 TRBJ2-3 few
CASSLWTSGSTDTQYF TRBV6-2/TRBV6-3 TRBD2 TRBJ2-3 -
CASSSTGLGTDTQYF TRBV6-5 - TRBJ2-3 few